The 13 T cell receptor beta chains in this list originate from one sample, sequenced in a study of STAT3 mutations in large granular lymphocyte leukemia. Regarding the study as a whole: In T-cell large granular lymphocyte leukemia, about half of patients showed multiple immunodominant subclonotypes.

The protocol was immunoSEQ multiplex PCR, while the TCRdb copy is restricted to in-frame clones and leaves out a portion. Of approximately 43,000 clones in the sample, roughly 77% were seen once. Antigens for these TCRs are unknown. Sequenced sample: PBMCs. The receptors here all came from a human donor with T large granular lymphocyte leukemia. Some clones in this sample may be carry-over from other donors' samples.

This clone showed up just a few times. The V call is TRBV28, the J call TRBJ2-4; tentatively, D is TRBD1 (6 bases). V was cut by 10 bases and J by 6 bases, with 19 bases left in between. The CDR3 length is 14 residues. Germline V lookup: CDR1 MDHEN, CDR2 SYDVKM. The DNA for the CDR3 is TGTGCCACTCGACAGGCGGGCCTCGGAAACATTCAGTACTTC. This encodes CATRQAGLGNIQYF.

This clone was detected only once. This chain uses TRBV29-1 with TRBJ2-7; maybe TRBD1 (6 bases). Germline lookup yields CDR1 SQVTM and CDR2 ANQGSEA. The CDR3 sequence is 14 residues long. V was shortened by 6 bases and J by 1 base, with 16 bases between the two germline ends. This chain's CDR3 is CSVALQGRSYEQYF. The DNA for the CDR3 is TGCAGCGTCGCTCTACAGGGACGTTCCTACGAGCAGTACTTC.

The rearrangement links TRBV28 to TRBJ1-3; a weak D match, TRBD1 (5 bases). The V end lost 6 bases, the J end lost 7 bases, and 16 bases lay between the germline ends. The CDR3 length is 14 residues. Germline V gives CDR1 MDHEN, CDR2 SYDVKM. CDR3 sequence: CASRGLLNRNTIYF. As DNA, the CDR3 is TGTGCCAGCAGGGGACTCCTGAACCGTAACACCATATATTTT.

V usage is TRBV6-5 and J usage is TRBJ1-2, with D tentatively TRBD1 (5 bases). Trimming pared 5 bases from V and 4 bases from J, leaving 14 bases between. Germline V CDR1 and CDR2: MNHEY, SVGAGI. The CDR3 sequence is 14 residues long. The CDR3 nucleotides read TGTGCCAGCAGTCCAGCCGGGACGATCTATGGCTACACCTTC. It translates to CASSPAGTIYGYTF.

The chain has TRBV10-3 and TRBJ2-1, with 14 bases aligning to TRBD2. From germline, CDR1 is ENHRY and CDR2 SYGVKD. The CDR3 spans 15 residues. Trimming took 6 bases from V and 2 from J; bases not matched to a gene: 0. The CDR3 sequence is CAIRTSGGAYNEQFF. The CDR3 bases are TGTGCCATCAGGACTAGCGGGGGGGCCTACAATGAGCAGTTCTTC.

V is TRBV11-3 and J is TRBJ2-2; no definite D call. The CDR3 is 14 residues long. Trimming shortened V by 5 bases and J by 4 bases, and 11 bases separated the two germline ends. Germline-derived CDR1 and CDR2 are SGHNT and YENEEA. The CDR3 sequence is CASSAYPATGELFF. The CDR3 coding sequence is TGTGCCAGCAGCGCCTACCCGGCCACCGGGGAGCTGTTTTTT.

This sequence joins TRBV5-1 and TRBJ1-1; tentatively, D is TRBD1 (5 bases). Germline assignment: CDR1 SGHRS and CDR2 YFSETQ. V was trimmed by 5 bases and J by 1 base, leaving 12 bases between them. CDR3 size: 14 residues. The CDR3 nucleotides are TGCGCCAGCAGGCCCGGGACGGAGAACACTGAAGCTTTCTTT. Residues: CASRPGTENTEAFF.

V usage is TRBV7-9 and J usage is TRBJ1-1; TRBD1 matches 7 bases. This CDR3 has 13 amino acids. Germline CDR1 SEHNR, CDR2 FQNEAQ (reference sequence). After removal of 5 bases from V and 7 bases from J, the junction contained 7 bases not matched to a gene. CDR3 DNA sequence: TGTGCCAGCAGCGTGGACAGGTCCGTTGAAGCTTTCTTT. Residues: CASSVDRSVEAFF.

The chain couples TRBV5-6 to TRBJ2-3, with 8 bases matching TRBD2. Germline CDR1 SGHDT, CDR2 YYEEEE. The ends lost 4 bases at V and 0 bases at J; junction bases unmatched: 7. The length of the CDR3 is 16 residues. The CDR3 DNA sequence: TGTGCCAGCAGCGCCGAGCGGGGGTCTAGCACAGATACGCAGTATTTT. Its translation is CASSAERGSSTDTQYF.

The chain uses TRBV18 and TRBJ1-2; D is perhaps TRBD1 (6 bases). Germline V gene data show CDR1 as KGHSH and CDR2 as LQKENI. This CDR3 comprises 16 residues. Trimming removed 0 bases at V and 4 bases at J, with 15 bases between. This CDR3 is CASSPPSSGAGYGYTF. The DNA of the CDR3 is TGTGCCAGCTCACCACCGTCGTCAGGGGCCGGCTATGGCTACACCTTC.

The gene calls are TRBV6-5 and TRBJ2-3; no reliable D call. Trimming took 4 bases from V and 2 from J, leaving 16 bases between them. The CDR3 has 16 residues. Germline values: CDR1 MNHEY, CDR2 SVGAGI. The DNA for the CDR3 is TGTGCCAGCAGTTCCCCGGCTGCCGGTGACACAGATACGCAGTATTTT. Amino acid sequence: CASSSPAAGDTDTQYF.

This chain joins TRBV30 and TRBJ2-2, with D tentatively TRBD1 (6 bases). The V and J ends lost 8 bases and 1 base respectively, with 14 bases between them. Germline-derived CDR1 and CDR2 are GTSNPN and SVGIG (reference sequence). The CDR3 spans 14 residues. Here the CDR3 reads CAQSTQGNTGELFF. Written as DNA, the CDR3 is TGTGCCCAATCAACACAGGGGAACACCGGGGAGCTGTTTTTT.

The gene calls are TRBV7-8 and TRBJ2-7, with D unresolved. Trimming left V 6 bases short and J 2 bases short, with 8 bases between. Germline CDR1 is SGHVS and CDR2 is FQNEAQ. The CDR3 extends over 12 amino acids. The DNA for the CDR3 is TGTGCCAGCAGTCGAACAGCCTACGAGCAGTACTTC. This encodes CASSRTAYEQYF.